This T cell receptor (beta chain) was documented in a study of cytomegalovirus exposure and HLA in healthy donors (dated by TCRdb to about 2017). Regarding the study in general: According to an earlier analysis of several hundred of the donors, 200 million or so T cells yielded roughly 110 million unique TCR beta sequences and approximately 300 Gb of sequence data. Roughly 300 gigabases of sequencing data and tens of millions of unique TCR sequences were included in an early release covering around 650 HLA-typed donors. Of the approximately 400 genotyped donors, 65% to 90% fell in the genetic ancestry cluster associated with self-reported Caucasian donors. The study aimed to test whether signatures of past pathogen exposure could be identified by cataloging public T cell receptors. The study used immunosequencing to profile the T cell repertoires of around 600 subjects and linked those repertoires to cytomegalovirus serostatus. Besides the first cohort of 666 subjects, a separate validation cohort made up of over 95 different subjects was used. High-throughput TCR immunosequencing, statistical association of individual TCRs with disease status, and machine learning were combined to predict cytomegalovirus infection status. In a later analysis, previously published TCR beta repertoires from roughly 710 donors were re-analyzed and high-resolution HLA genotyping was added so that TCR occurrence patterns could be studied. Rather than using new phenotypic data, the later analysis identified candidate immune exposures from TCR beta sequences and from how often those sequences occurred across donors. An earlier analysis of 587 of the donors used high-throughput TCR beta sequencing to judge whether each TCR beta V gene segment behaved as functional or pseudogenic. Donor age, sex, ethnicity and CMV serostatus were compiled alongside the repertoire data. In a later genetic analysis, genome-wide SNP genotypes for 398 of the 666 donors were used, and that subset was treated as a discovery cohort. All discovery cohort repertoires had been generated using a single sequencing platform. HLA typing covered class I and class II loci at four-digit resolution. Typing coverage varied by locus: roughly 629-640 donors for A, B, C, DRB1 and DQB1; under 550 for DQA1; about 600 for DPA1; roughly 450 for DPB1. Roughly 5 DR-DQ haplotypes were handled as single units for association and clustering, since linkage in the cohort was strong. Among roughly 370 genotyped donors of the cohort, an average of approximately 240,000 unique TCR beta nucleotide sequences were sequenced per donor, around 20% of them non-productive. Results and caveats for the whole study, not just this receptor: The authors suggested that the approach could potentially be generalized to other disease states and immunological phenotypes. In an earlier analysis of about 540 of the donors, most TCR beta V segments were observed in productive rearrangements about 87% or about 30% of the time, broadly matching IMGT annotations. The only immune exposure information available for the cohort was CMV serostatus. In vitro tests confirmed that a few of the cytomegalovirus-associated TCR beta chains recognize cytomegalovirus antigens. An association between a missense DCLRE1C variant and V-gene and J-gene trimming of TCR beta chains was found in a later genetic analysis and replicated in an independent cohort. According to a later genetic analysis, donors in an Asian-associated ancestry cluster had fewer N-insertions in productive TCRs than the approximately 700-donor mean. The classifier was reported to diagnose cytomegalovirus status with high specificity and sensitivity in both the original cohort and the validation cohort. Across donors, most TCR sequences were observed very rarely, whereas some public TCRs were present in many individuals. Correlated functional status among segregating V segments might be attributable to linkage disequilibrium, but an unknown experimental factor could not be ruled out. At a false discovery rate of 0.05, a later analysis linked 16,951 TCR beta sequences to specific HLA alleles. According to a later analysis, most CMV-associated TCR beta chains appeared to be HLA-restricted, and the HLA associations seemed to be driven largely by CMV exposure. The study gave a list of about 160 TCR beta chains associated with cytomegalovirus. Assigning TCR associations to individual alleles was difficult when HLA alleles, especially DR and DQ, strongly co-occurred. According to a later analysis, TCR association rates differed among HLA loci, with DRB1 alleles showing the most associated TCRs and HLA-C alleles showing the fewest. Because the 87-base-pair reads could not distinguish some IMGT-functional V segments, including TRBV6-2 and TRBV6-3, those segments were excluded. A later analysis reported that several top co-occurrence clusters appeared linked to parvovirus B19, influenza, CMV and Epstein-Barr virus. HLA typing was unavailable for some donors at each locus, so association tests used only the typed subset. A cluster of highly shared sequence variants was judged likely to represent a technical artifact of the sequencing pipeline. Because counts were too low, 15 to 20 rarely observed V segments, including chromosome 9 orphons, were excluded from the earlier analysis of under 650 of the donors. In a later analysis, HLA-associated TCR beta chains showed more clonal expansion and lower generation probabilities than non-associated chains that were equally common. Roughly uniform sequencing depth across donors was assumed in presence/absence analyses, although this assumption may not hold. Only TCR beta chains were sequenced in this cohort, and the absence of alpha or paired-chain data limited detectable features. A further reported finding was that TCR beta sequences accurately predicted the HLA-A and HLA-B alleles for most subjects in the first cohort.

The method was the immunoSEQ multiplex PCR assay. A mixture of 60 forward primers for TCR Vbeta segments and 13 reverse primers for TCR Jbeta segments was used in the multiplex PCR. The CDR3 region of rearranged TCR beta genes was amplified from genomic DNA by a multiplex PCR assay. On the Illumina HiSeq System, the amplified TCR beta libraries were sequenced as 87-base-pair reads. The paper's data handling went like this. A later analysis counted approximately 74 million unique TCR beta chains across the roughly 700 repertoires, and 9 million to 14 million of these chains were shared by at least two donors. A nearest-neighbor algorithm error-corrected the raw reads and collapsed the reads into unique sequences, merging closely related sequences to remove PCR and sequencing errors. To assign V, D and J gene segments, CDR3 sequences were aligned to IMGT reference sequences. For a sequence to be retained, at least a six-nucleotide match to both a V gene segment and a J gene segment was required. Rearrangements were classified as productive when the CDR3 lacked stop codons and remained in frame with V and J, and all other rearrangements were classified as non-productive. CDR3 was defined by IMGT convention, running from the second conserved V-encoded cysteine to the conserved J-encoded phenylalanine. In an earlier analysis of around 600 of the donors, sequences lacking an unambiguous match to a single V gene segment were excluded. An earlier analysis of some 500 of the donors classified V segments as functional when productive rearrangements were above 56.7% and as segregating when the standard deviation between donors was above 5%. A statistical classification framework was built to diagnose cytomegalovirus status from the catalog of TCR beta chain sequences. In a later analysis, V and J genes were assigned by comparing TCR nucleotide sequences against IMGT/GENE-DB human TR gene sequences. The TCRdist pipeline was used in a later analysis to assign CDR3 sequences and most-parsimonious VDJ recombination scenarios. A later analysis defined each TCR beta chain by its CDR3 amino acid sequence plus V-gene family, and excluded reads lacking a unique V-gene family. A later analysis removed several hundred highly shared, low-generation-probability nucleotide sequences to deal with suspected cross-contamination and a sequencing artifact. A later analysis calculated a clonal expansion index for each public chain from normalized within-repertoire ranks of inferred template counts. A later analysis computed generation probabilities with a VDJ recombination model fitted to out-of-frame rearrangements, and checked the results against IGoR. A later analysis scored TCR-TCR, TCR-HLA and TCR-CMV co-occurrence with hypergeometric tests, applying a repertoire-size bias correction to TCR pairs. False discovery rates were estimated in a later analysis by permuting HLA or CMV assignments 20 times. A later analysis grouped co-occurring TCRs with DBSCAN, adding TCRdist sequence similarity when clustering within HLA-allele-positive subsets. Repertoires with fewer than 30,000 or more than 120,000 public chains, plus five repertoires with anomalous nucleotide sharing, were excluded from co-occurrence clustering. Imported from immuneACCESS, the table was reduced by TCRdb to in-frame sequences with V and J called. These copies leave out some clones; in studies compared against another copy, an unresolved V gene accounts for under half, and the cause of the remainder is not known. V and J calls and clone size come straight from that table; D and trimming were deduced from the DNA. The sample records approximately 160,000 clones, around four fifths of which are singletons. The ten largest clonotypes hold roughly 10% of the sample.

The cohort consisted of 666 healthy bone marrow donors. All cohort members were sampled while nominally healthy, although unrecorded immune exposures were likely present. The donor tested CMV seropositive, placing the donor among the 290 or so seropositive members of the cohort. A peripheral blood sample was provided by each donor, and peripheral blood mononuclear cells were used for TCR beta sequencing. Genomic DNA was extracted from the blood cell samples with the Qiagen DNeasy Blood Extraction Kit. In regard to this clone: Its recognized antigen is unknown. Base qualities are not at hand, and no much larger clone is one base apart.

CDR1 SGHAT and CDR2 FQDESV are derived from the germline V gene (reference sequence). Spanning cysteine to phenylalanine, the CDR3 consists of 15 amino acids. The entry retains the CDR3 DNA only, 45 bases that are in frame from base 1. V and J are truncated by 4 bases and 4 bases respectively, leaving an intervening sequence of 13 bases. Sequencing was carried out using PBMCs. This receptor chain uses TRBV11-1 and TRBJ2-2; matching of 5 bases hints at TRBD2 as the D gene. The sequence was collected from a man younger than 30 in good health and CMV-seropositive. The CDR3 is CASSSRGQTTGELFF. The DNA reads TGTGCCAGCAGCTCCCGGGGTCAGACCACCGGGGAGCTGTTTTTT.